These 9 T cell receptor beta chains were sequenced from one sample in a study of response to subunit inactivated influenza vaccine. TCRdb independently ran MiXCR on the RT-PCR reads; one entry per CDR3 protein. Among about 780,000 distinct CDR3 sequences, around 18% were seen once, and the ten largest hold approximately 11%. The sequenced sample was PBMCs from blood, obtained 5 days after vaccination. The receptors were sampled from a man in his forties or fifties who received an inactivated influenza vaccine.

This sequence joins TRBV9 and TRBJ2-2; D remains ambiguous. Germline CDR1 and CDR2: SGDLS and YYNGEE. CDR3 length equals 10 residues. Deletions cut 3 bases from V and 9 bases from J, with 3 bases between. This chain's CDR3 is CASSGRELFF. The CDR3 DNA follows: TGTGCCAGCAGCGGGCGGGAGCTGTTTTTT.

This clonotype turned up a few times. This chain links TRBV12-3 or TRBV12-4 with TRBJ1-4; 7 bases fit TRBD1. The CDR3 has 14 amino acids. With V trimmed by 6 bases and J by 10 bases, 11 bases remained unmatched. The CDR3 region is CASSPGTADGKLFF. CDR3 coding DNA: TGTGCCAGCAGCCCCGGGACAGCTGACGGAAAACTGTTTTTT.

The V gene is TRBV5-6, the J gene TRBJ2-7; no clear D gene. This CDR3 is 15 amino acids long. CDR1 is SGHDT, CDR2 YYEEEE, per germline. The V end was cut by 5 bases, the J end by 2 bases, with 17 bases between. CDR3 sequence reads: CASRGPPDPTYEQYF. In nucleotides, the CDR3 is TGTGCCAGCAGGGGCCCTCCGGACCCTACCTACGAGCAGTACTTC.

This chain links TRBV29-1 with TRBJ2-2, with 9 bases aligning to TRBD2. The CDR3 extends over 14 amino acids. Germline CDR1 is SQVTM and CDR2 is ANQGSEA. J gave up 4 bases and V 3 bases, and 3 bases lay outside the gene matches. The CDR3 loop reads CSVDSGSSTGELFF. The CDR3 region has the DNA TGCAGCGTTGATAGCGGGAGTAGCACCGGGGAGCTGTTTTTT.

Only a few counts were recorded for this clonotype. The chain couples TRBV24-1 to TRBJ2-1, with 9 bases aligning to TRBD1. V lost 2 bases, J lost 6 bases, and 10 bases stayed unmatched. The CDR3 has 17 residues. Germline values: CDR1 KGHDR, CDR2 SFDVKD. The CDR3 DNA is TGTGCCACCAGTGATTCATCCGGGACAGGGATCATCAATGAGCAGTTCTTC. Translation gives CATSDSSGTGIINEQFF.

The chain has TRBV12-3 or TRBV12-4 and TRBJ2-5, with 13 nucleotides matching TRBD2. The J segment lost 4 bases and the V segment lost 5 bases, leaving 4 bases of the junction unmatched. The CDR3 totals 15 residues. The chain's CDR3 is CASSTGLAGIETQYF. The CDR3 region has the DNA TGTGCCAGCAGTACGGGACTAGCGGGAATAGAGACCCAGTACTTC.

DNA for the CDR3: TGCAGCGTCAGACAGTCATGGGAGACCCAGTACTTC. Translated, it gives CSVRQSWETQYF. The gene calls are TRBV29-1 and TRBJ2-5, with D tentatively TRBD1 (5 bases). This CDR3 contains 12 residues. Germline V gene lookup returns CDR1 SQVTM and CDR2 ANQGSEA. Trimming left V 6 bases short and J 5 bases short, with 13 bases between.

The CDR3 here is CASSLVVARQPQHF. DNA for the CDR3: TGTGCCAGCAGCTTAGTAGTCGCCCGACAGCCCCAGCATTTT. This sequence joins TRBV7-2 and TRBJ1-5; D not resolved. The germline V gene has CDR1 SGHTA and CDR2 FQGNSA. CDR3 length equals 14 residues. Trimming took off 1 base at V and 7 bases at J, with 11 bases between the two ends.

The DNA for the CDR3 is TGCAGTGCTAGCACTAGCGGGAGCCGATACAATGAGCAGTTCTTC. Translated: CSASTSGSRYNEQFF. V usage is TRBV20-1 and J usage is TRBJ2-1; 11 bases align to TRBD2. CDR3 size: 15 residues. Germline V lookup: CDR1 DFQATT, CDR2 SNEGSKA (reference sequence). With V trimmed by 3 bases and J by 4 bases, 5 bases remained unmatched.